This is a list of T cell receptor beta chains from one sample in a study of PD-1 blockade in classical Hodgkin lymphoma. Method: immunoSEQ multiplex PCR; TCRdb's copy keeps in-frame clones and lacks some. The sample gives around 36,000 clones, 90% of which show up once; less than 0.3% is in the top ten. The starting material was CD4+ T cells from blood, obtained at baseline. Receptor source: a human donor with classical Hodgkin lymphoma. Both conserved end residues are part of each CDR3. D genes are given only for firm matches. Not all rows give a size; the values are once, few, many and, for expanded clones, a class.

D gene	V gene	clone size	J gene	CDR3 DNA	CDR3 protein
-	TRBV23-1	-	TRBJ1-2	TGCGCCAACATAACAGGGCGCTATGGCTACACCTTC	CANITGRYGYTF
-	TRBV19	once	TRBJ2-7	TGTGCCAGTTCCTTGGACAGTTCCTACGAGCAGTACTTC	CASSLDSSYEQYF
-	TRBV7-2	-	TRBJ2-3	TGTGCCAGCAGCTTACAGTTCGCTAGCACAGATACGCAGTATTTT	CASSLQFASTDTQYF
TRBD1	TRBV10-3	-	TRBJ2-7	TGTGCCATACAGGGGGCGCCGGGAGAGCAGTACTTC	CAIQGAPGEQYF
TRBD1	TRBV7-9	-	TRBJ1-2	TGTGCCAGCCGGGAGGGGGACAGGAACTATGGCTACACCTTC	CASREGDRNYGYTF
TRBD1	TRBV5-1	-	TRBJ2-7	TGCGCCAGCAGATACTCCGGGACGAGCAGCATTGTGGGGACAGGGGGCCACGAGCAGTACTTC	CASRYSGTSSIVGTGGHEQYF
TRBD1	TRBV6-1	-	TRBJ1-2	TGTGCCAGCAGTGAAGCGCTTCCGGACAGGGCCCATGGCTACACCTTC	CASSEALPDRAHGYTF
TRBD1	TRBV18	-	TRBJ2-1	TGTGCCAGCTCACCACGGGACAGGGGCTACAATGAGCAGTTCTTC	CASSPRDRGYNEQFF
TRBD2	TRBV28	-	TRBJ2-7	TGTGCCAGTAGGACTAGCCGGTACGAGCAGTACTTC	CASRTSRYEQYF
-	TRBV5-1	-	TRBJ2-1	TGCGCCAGCAGCTTCGGGGGGCTTAATGAGCAGTTCTTC	CASSFGGLNEQFF
-	TRBV19	-	TRBJ2-7	TGTGCCAGTAGCAGTTCGAGGAATCTCTACGAGCAGTACTTC	CASSSSRNLYEQYF
-	TRBV6-1	-	TRBJ1-2	TGTGCCAGCAGTGAAGACGGAGGCTATGGCTACACCTTC	CASSEDGGYGYTF
TRBD2	TRBV30	-	TRBJ2-5	TGTGCCTGGAGTGTAATAGCGGGAGGGAATTATCAAGAGACCCAGTACTTC	CAWSVIAGGNYQETQYF
-	TRBV6-1	-	TRBJ2-1	TGTGCCAGCAGTGCCGAGTACAATGAGCAGTTCTTC	CASSAEYNEQFF
-	TRBV28	once	TRBJ1-5	TGTGCCAGCAGTTTAGCCGGCCTGACGGTTAATCAGCCCCAGCATTTT	CASSLAGLTVNQPQHF
-	TRBV30	-	TRBJ1-1	TGTGCCTGGAGCGAGAGCCAGGGGAAGGCTTTCTTT	CAWSESQGKAFF
-	TRBV5-1	-	TRBJ2-5	TGCGCCAGCAGCCCCCTGGGGGGTAAAGAGACCCAGTACTTC	CASSPLGGKETQYF
-	TRBV19	once	TRBJ2-7	TGTGCCAGTAGACCGGGACCCAGGCTCGAGCAGTACTTC	CASRPGPRLEQYF
-	TRBV6-5	-	TRBJ1-5	TGTGCCAGCAGTGACTTTCAGCCCCAGCATTTT	CASSDFQPQHF
-	TRBV19	-	TRBJ1-1	TGTGCCAGTAGTCAAAAAGTAGCGGTCAGGGCGAACACTGAAGCTTTCTTT	CASSQKVAVRANTEAFF
TRBD1	TRBV5-1	-	TRBJ1-3	TGCGCCAGCAGCTTGTTTCCTACAGGGGGCAGAGGGTCCGGAAACACCATATATTTT	CASSLFPTGGRGSGNTIYF
-	TRBV11-2	-	TRBJ2-7	TGTGCCAGCAGCTTAGATTTGAGCCTCGAGCAGTACTTC	CASSLDLSLEQYF
-	TRBV30	-	TRBJ2-5	TGTGCCTGGAGTGGTAGGGGACAAATCTACTTC	CAWSGRGQIYF
-	TRBV19	once	TRBJ1-5	TGTGCCAGTAGTACTACCAGGACGGCCCGAAATCAGCCCCAGCATTTT	CASSTTRTARNQPQHF
-	TRBV19	-	TRBJ1-1	TGTGCCAGTAGCCTCAGAGGGGATAACACTGAAGCTTTCTTT	CASSLRGDNTEAFF
-	TRBV28	-	TRBJ2-7	TGTGCCAGCAGTTCGCGAGGGGGACATGACTACGAGCAGTACTTC	CASSSRGGHDYEQYF
-	TRBV6-5	-	TRBJ2-7	TGTGCCAGCAGCCCACCCCCCGGGGGCTACGAGCAGTACTTC	CASSPPPGGYEQYF
-	TRBV4-1	-	TRBJ1-4	TGCGCCAGCAGCCAAGGGGCAGGGTCGCGTGAAAAACTGTTTTTT	CASSQGAGSREKLFF
-	TRBV6-1	-	TRBJ2-7	TGTGCCAGCAGTGAAGCGGACCTGATGGGCCCCTTCGTCCCCCTCCGGGACGAGCAGTACTTC	CASSEADLMGPFVPLRDEQYF
TRBD1	TRBV19	-	TRBJ2-5	TGTGCCAGTAGTCCAAACTCCGGGACAGCAACACCTTTTAAAGAGACCCAGTACTTC	CASSPNSGTATPFKETQYF
-	TRBV27	-	TRBJ2-1	TGTGCCAGCAGTCCTGGGGGCTGGGGGGGAAATGAGCAGTTCTTC	CASSPGGWGGNEQFF
TRBD2	TRBV6-6	-	TRBJ2-7	TGTGCCAGCAGTTACTCGAAACTAGCGGGAGATCGCGAGCAGTACTTC	CASSYSKLAGDREQYF
-	TRBV28	-	TRBJ1-5	TGTGCCAGCAGTGAATCGAGAAGGATTTTCAGCAATCAGCCCCAGCATTTT	CASSESRRIFSNQPQHF
-	TRBV29-1	-	TRBJ2-7	TGCAGCGTTGGCCCCTTTGGCGGGACTTACTACGAGCAGTACTTC	CSVGPFGGTYYEQYF
TRBD2	TRBV15	once	TRBJ2-2	TGTGCCACCAGCAGGATTAGCGGGAGTTGGGGCGGGGAGCTGTTTTTT	CATSRISGSWGGELFF
TRBD1	TRBV28	once	TRBJ1-1	TGTGCCAGCAGAACAGGGGTTCGAACCACTGAAGCTTTCTTT	CASRTGVRTTEAFF
TRBD2	TRBV2	-	TRBJ2-1	TGTGCCAGCAGTGCGCGTCTGCGGGGGGACAATGAGCAGTTCTTC	CASSARLRGDNEQFF
-	TRBV2	-	TRBJ2-2	TGTGCCAGCAGTGATGAAATGGGGGGTCGGGAGCTGTTTTTT	CASSDEMGGRELFF
-	TRBV5-4	-	TRBJ2-3	TGTGCCAGCAGCTTGGGTCCGCTACCCGGCTTGTTTGATACGCAGTATTTT	CASSLGPLPGLFDTQYF
TRBD1	TRBV5-1	-	TRBJ2-3	TGCGCCAGCAGCTTAGGTACAGGGGGGACAGATACGCAGTATTTT	CASSLGTGGTDTQYF
-	TRBV13	once	TRBJ2-5	TGTGCCAGCAGCTTTTCCCCTCCTCTAGCCCCGCAAGAGACCCAGTACTTC	CASSFSPPLAPQETQYF
-	TRBV27	-	TRBJ1-5	TGTGCCAGCCGAGACAGCAATCAGCCCCAGCATTTT	CASRDSNQPQHF
TRBD1	TRBV18	once	TRBJ1-5	TGTGCCAGCTCACCATCCCTTGGGAAACAGGGGGCGAGCAATCAGCCCCAGCATTTT	CASSPSLGKQGASNQPQHF
-	TRBV9	-	TRBJ1-1	TGTGCCAGCAGCCCACGAGGGGACGATACTGAAGCTTTCTTT	CASSPRGDDTEAFF
TRBD1	TRBV6-1	-	TRBJ1-1	TGTGCCAGCAGCGTGATACAGGGGGCGGACACTGAAGCTTTCTTT	CASSVIQGADTEAFF
TRBD1	TRBV30	-	TRBJ1-2	TGTGCCTGGAGTAGGCTCCGGGACAGGGTTTATGGCTACACCTTC	CAWSRLRDRVYGYTF